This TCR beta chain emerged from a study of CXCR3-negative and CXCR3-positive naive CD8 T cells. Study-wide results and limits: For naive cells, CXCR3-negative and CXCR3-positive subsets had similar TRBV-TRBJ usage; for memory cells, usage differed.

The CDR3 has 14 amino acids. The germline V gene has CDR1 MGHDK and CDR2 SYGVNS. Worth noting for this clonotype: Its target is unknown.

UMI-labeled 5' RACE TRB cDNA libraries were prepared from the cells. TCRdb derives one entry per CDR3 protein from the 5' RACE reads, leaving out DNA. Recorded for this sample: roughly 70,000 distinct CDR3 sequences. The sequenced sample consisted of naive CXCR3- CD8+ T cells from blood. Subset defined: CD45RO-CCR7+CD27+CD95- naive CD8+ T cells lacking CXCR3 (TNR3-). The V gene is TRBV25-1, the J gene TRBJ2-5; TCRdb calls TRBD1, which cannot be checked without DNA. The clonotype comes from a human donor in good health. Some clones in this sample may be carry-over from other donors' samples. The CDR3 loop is CASRGQGERETQYF.